These 3 T cell receptor beta chains were all obtained from the same sample, sequenced in a study of cytomegalovirus exposure and HLA in healthy donors. Primers included in the PCR were 60 Vbeta and 13 Jbeta primers. Sequencing was performed with immunoSEQ multiplex PCR; in TCRdb, only in-frame clones are kept and a portion is missing. The sample contains approximately 120,000 clones, over 9.5% of which appear only once. Sequenced material: PBMCs. The receptors come from a woman in her late teens or twenties in good health and CMV-seropositive.

V and J are TRBV28 and TRBJ2-2; D possibly corresponds to TRBD1 (5 bases). V lost 3 bases and J 3 bases, leaving 8 bases between the germline ends. The CDR3 sequence is 14 residues long. Germline loops: CDR1 MDHEN, CDR2 SYDVKM. CDR3 region: CASSFLGHTGELFF. The CDR3 DNA follows: TGTGCCAGCAGTTTTCTGGGGCACACCGGGGAGCTGTTTTTT.

With respect to this clone: One end of the junction varies from germline; a read error may be responsible. CDR3 sequence (DNA): TGTGCCAGTAGGATAGCGGGAGGGCCTTACGAGCAGTACTTC. Amino acid sequence: CASRIAGGPYEQYF. This sequence joins TRBV19 and TRBJ2-7; TRBD2 aligns across 11 bases. The germline gives CDR1 LNHDA, CDR2 SQIVND (reference sequence). The CDR3 spans 14 residues.

The CDR3 spells CASSHTLNTEAFF. The CDR3 region has the DNA TGTGCCAGCAGCCATACTCTGAACACTGAAGCTTTCTTT. The chain recombines TRBV6-5 with TRBJ1-1; no firm D call. From germline, CDR1 is MNHEY and CDR2 SVGAGI. This CDR3 has 13 amino acids. Trimming took 6 bases from V and 0 from J, leaving 8 bases between them.